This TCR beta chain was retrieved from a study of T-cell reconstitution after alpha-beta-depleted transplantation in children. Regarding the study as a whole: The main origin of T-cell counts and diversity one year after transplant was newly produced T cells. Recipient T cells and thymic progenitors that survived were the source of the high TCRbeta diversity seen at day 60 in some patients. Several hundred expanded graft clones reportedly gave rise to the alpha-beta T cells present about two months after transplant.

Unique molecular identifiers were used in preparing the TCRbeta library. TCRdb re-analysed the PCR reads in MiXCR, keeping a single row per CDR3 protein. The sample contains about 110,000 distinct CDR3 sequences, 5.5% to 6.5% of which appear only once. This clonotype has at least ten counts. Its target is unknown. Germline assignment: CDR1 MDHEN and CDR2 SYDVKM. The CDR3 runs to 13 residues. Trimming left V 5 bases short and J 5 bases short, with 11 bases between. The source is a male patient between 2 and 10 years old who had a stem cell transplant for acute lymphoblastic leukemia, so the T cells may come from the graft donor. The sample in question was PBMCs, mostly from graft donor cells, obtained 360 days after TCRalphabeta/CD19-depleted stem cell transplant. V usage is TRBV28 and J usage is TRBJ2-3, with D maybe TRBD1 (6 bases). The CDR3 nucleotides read TGTGCCAGCAGTCCCCTAGGGGGAGATACGCAGTATTTT. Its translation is CASSPLGGDTQYF.